This T cell receptor (beta chain) was captured in a study of T cell responses to AZD1222 COVID-19 vaccine. Produced via immunoSEQ multiplex PCR; TCRdb's table is partial and in-frame only. The sample yields 130,000 or so clones, approximately 88% seen once. As for this clone: What it binds is unknown.

Study-level findings and limits: Two AZD1222 doses significantly raised spike-specific TCR breadth and depth over controls.

The source of this sequence is an adult in good health. This specimen consisted of peripheral blood, obtained on day 0 of AZD1222 vaccination.

CDR3 bases: TGTGCCAGTTTGCAGGGGGCACTGACTGAAGCTTTCTTT. Amino acids: CASLQGALTEAFF. This chain joins TRBV28 and TRBJ1-1; 8 nucleotides align to TRBD1. Germline V gene lookup returns CDR1 MDHEN and CDR2 SYDVKM. Trimming cost V 9 bases and J 5 bases; bases outside gene matches: 8. The CDR3 runs to 13 residues.